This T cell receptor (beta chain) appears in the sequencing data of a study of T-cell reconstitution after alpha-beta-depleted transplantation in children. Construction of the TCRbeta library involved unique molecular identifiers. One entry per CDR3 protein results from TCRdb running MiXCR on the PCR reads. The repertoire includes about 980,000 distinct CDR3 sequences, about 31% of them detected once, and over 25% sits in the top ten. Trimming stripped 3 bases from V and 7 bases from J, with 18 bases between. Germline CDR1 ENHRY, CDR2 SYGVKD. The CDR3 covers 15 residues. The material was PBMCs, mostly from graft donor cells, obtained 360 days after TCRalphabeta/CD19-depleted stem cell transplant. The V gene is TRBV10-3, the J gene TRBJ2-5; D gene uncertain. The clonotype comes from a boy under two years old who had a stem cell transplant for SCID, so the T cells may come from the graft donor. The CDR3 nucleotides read TGTGCCATCAGTGACCCAGCGTCGGCTTTTGGGACCCAGTACTTC. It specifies CAISDPASAFGTQYF.